Listed below are T cell receptor beta chains from one sample, sequenced in a study of healthy donors' naive CD4 and CD8 T cells. TCRdb called the reads again in MiXCR, with one record for every CDR3 protein. The sample lists about 180,000 distinct CDR3 sequences; around 70% were seen once. Sequencing used naive CD4+ and CD8+ T cells sorted from blood, pooled from several donors. The receptors come from a pool of human donors in good health; the sample pools cells from several healthy donors. Both conserved end residues are part of each CDR3. D genes are given only for firm matches. Size is omitted from some rows. Given values are once, few, many or a class for expanded clones.

size: -; D: -; J: TRBJ2-2; V: TRBV2; length: 11; CDR3: CASSEGRELFF; DNA: TGTGCCAGCAGTGAAGGAAGGGAGCTGTTTTTT
size: -; D: TRBD1; J: TRBJ1-2; V: TRBV27; length: 14; CDR3: CASSLSAHRGGYTF; DNA: TGTGCCAGCAGTTTATCGGCCCACAGGGGCGGCTACACCTTC
size: -; D: -; J: TRBJ1-2; V: TRBV29-1; length: 8; CDR3: CGDYGYTF; DNA: TGCGGGGACTATGGCTACACCTTC
size: -; D: -; J: TRBJ2-3; V: TRBV6-1; length: 14; CDR3: CASTRQTGTDTQYF; DNA: TGTGCCAGCACAAGACAGACCGGCACAGATACGCAGTATTTT
size: -; D: -; J: TRBJ1-1; V: TRBV6-5; length: 16; CDR3: CASRRRLRGGDTEAFF; DNA: TGTGCCAGCAGAAGACGCCTCAGGGGAGGGGACACTGAAGCTTTCTTT
size: few; D: -; J: TRBJ1-1; V: TRBV30; length: 12; CDR3: CAWNPGNTEAFF; DNA: TGTGCCTGGAACCCCGGGAACACTGAAGCTTTCTTT
size: -; D: -; J: TRBJ1-2; V: TRBV5-4; length: 13; CDR3: CASSWDGGYGYTF; DNA: TGTGCCAGCAGCTGGGACGGTGGCTATGGCTACACCTTC
size: few; D: TRBD2; J: TRBJ2-5; V: TRBV29-1; length: 19; CDR3: CSVEGGVRLAGLIQETQYF; DNA: TGCAGCGTTGAAGGGGGCGTGAGACTAGCGGGTTTGATCCAAGAGACCCAGTACTTC
size: -; D: -; J: TRBJ1-2; V: TRBV19; length: 13; CDR3: CASVAAANYGYTF; DNA: TGTGCCAGTGTCGCCGCTGCTAACTATGGCTACACCTTC
size: -; D: -; J: TRBJ2-3; V: TRBV27; length: 17; CDR3: CASSRGYWWQGSDTQYF; DNA: TGTGCCAGCAGCCGAGGGTATTGGTGGCAGGGGTCAGATACGCAGTATTTT
size: -; D: -; J: TRBJ2-3; V: TRBV6-5; length: 14; CDR3: CASSYGGGGDTQYF; DNA: TGTGCCAGCAGTTACGGGGGCGGTGGGGATACGCAGTATTTT
size: -; D: TRBD1; J: TRBJ2-7; V: TRBV27; length: 15; CDR3: CASRGTGTGGYEQYF; DNA: TGTGCCAGCAGAGGAACCGGGACAGGGGGATACGAGCAGTACTTC
size: once; D: TRBD1; J: TRBJ2-3; V: TRBV11-2; length: 15; CDR3: CASSRDREPTNTQYF; DNA: TGTGCCAGCAGTAGGGACAGGGAACCCACAAATACGCAGTATTTT
size: -; D: -; J: TRBJ1-1; V: TRBV10-3; length: 14; CDR3: CAISESQGNTEAFF; DNA: TGTGCCATCAGTGAATCTCAGGGGAACACTGAAGCTTTCTTT
size: -; D: -; J: TRBJ2-2; V: TRBV6-5; length: 13; CDR3: CAIRQTNTGELFF; DNA: TGTGCCATCAGACAGACGAACACCGGGGAGCTGTTTTTT
size: once; D: TRBD2; J: TRBJ2-3; V: TRBV20-1; length: 14; CDR3: CSAITSGRADTQYF; DNA: TGCAGTGCCATTACTAGCGGGAGGGCAGATACGCAGTATTTT
size: -; D: TRBD2; J: TRBJ2-7; V: TRBV6-5; length: 15; CDR3: CASSYSALAGREQYF; DNA: TGTGCCAGCAGTTACTCGGCGCTAGCGGGGCGAGAGCAGTACTTC
size: -; D: -; J: TRBJ2-1; V: TRBV12-3/TRBV12-4; length: 13; CDR3: CASSLVLNNEQFF; DNA: TGTGCCAGCAGTTTGGTGCTGAACAATGAGCAGTTCTTC
size: -; D: -; J: TRBJ2-6; V: TRBV29-1; length: 13; CDR3: CSVVVTGANVLTF; DNA: TGCAGCGTTGTCGTCACTGGGGCCAACGTCCTGACTTTC